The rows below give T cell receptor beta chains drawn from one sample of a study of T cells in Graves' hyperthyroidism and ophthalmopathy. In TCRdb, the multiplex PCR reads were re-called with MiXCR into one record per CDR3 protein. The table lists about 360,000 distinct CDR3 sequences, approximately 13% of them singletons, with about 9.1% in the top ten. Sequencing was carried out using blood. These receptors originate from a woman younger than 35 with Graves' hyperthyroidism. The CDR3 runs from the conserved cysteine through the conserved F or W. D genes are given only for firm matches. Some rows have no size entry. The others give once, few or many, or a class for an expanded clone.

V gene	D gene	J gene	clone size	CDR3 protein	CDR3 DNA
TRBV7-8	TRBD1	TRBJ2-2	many	CASSPRTGADSVTGELFF	TGTGCCAGCAGCCCGCGGACAGGGGCCGATTCGGTCACCGGGGAGCTGTTTTTT
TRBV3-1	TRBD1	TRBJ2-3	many	CASSQRDRVTDTQYF	TGTGCCAGCAGCCAACGGGACAGGGTAACAGATACGCAGTATTTT
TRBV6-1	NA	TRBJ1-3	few	CASSQREFLGNTIYF	TGTGCCAGCAGTCAGAGAGAGTTCCTAGGAAACACCATATATTTT
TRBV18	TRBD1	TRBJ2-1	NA	CASSPQSGTGNYNEQFF	TGTGCCAGCTCACCACAGTCCGGGACAGGGAACTACAATGAGCAGTTCTTC
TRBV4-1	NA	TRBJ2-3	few	CASSRIDRSTDTQYF	TGCGCCAGCAGCCGCATAGACAGAAGCACAGATACGCAGTATTTT
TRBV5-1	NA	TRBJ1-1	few	CASGLGGGEAFF	TGCGCCAGCGGCTTGGGAGGGGGTGAAGCTTTCTTT
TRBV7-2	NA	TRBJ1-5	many	CASSLAPGPTNQPQHF	TGTGCCAGCAGCCTCGCCCCGGGGCCCACTAATCAGCCCCAGCATTTT
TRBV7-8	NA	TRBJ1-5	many	CASSNYREDQPQHF	TGTGCCAGCAGCAACTACAGGGAGGATCAGCCCCAGCATTTT
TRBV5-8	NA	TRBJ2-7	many	CASSLGESSYEQYF	TGTGCCAGCAGCTTGGGGGAGTCGTCCTACGAGCAGTACTTC
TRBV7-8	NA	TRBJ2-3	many	CASSVRPVDADTQYF	TGTGCCAGCAGCGTCAGACCCGTGGATGCAGATACGCAGTATTTT
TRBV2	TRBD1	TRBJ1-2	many	CASTGDSMENGYTF	TGTGCCAGCACCGGGGACAGTATGGAAAATGGCTACACCTTC
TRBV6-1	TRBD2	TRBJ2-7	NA	CASSDSLRGNNYEQYF	TGTGCCAGCAGTGATAGTCTGCGGGGGAACAACTACGAGCAGTACTTC
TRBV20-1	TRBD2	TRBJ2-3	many	CSAHGLASTDTQYF	TGCAGTGCCCACGGACTAGCCAGCACAGATACGCAGTATTTT
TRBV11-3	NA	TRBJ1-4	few	CASSSAGRSLKVEKLFF	TGTGCCAGCAGCTCTGCCGGGCGCAGTCTAAAGGTGGAAAAACTGTTTTTT
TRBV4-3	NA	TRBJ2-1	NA	CASSPSTTGAPGLKFF	TGCGCCAGCAGCCCTTCGACCACGGGGGCACCGGGACTCAAGTTCTTC
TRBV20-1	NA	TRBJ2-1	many	CSATPGSSYNEQFF	TGCAGTGCTACCCCGGGTAGCTCCTACAATGAGCAGTTCTTC
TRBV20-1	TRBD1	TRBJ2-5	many	CSASRDRDFQETQYF	TGCAGTGCTAGCAGGGACAGGGATTTCCAAGAGACCCAGTACTTC
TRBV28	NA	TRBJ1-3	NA	CASSSFGSSYSGNTIYF	TGTGCCAGCAGTTCGTTTGGCAGTTCCTACTCTGGAAACACCATATATTTT
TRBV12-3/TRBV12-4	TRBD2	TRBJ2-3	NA	CASSPSGSATDTQYF	TGTGCCAGCAGTCCTAGCGGGAGCGCCACAGATACGCAGTATTTT
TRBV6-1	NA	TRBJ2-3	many	CASSDGGWDTQYF	TGTGCCAGCAGTGATGGGGGGTGGGACACGCAGTATTTT
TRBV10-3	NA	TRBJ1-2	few	CAIRRENYGYTF	TGTGCCATCAGACGAGAAAACTATGGCTACACCTTC
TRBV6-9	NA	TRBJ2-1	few	CASSYGGPGRYGHNEQFF	TGTGCCAGCAGTTACGGGGGGCCCGGACGTTATGGACACAATGAGCAGTTCTTC
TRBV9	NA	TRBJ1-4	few	CASSVQGRHEKLFF	TGTGCCAGCAGCGTCCAAGGGAGACATGAAAAACTGTTTTTT
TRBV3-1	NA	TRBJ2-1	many	CASSPTILDYNEQFF	TGTGCCAGCAGCCCTACGATTTTGGACTACAATGAGCAGTTCTTC
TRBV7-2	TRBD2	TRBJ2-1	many	CASSLIGTSGYNEQFF	TGTGCCAGCAGCTTAATAGGGACTAGCGGCTACAATGAGCAGTTCTTC